This T cell receptor beta chain was observed in a study of T cells in Graves' hyperthyroidism and ophthalmopathy. The germline CDR1 and CDR2 sequences are SGDLS and YYNGEE. Trimming took off 4 bases at V and 8 bases at J, with 13 bases between the two ends. There are 13 residues in the CDR3. TCR beta CDR3 regions were amplified from RNA. The TCR CDR3 was amplified in a first-round RT-PCR using the HTBI primer set. TCRdb re-analysed the multiplex PCR reads in MiXCR, keeping a single row per CDR3 protein. The sample contains about 610,000 distinct CDR3 sequences, roughly 46% of which appear only once. The source of this sequence is a woman under 30 with Graves' hyperthyroidism. The sequenced sample consisted of peripheral blood or thyroid tissue (not recorded which). The genes are TRBV9 and TRBJ2-1; D gene uncertain. DNA of the CDR3: TGTGCCAGCAGCTCCGGAACTGGGGATGAGCAGTTCTTC. Amino acid sequence: CASSSGTGDEQFF.